This passage covers 2 T cell receptor beta chains from one sample sequenced in a study of Tregs in tolerant kidney transplant recipients. This table comes from immunoSEQ multiplex PCR, and its TCRdb copy is limited to in-frame clones, with some not included. The table lists approximately 90,000 clones, over 85% of them singletons. The nonmyeloablative bone marrow transplants came from related graft donors, with transient mixed chimerism. The sample here was CD4+ T cells from blood (PBMCs), taken 12 months after the transplant. The receptors shown here come from a human patient who received a combined kidney and bone marrow transplant. A subset of T cells may come from the graft donor.

The chain joins TRBV5-1 to TRBJ2-7; a possible D gene is TRBD1 (5 bases). The CDR3 is made up of 16 amino acids. CDR1 is SGHRS, CDR2 YFSETQ, per germline. Trimming removed 4 bases from V and 2 bases from J, with 19 bases in between. The CDR3 nucleotides are TGCGCCAGCAGCCCCGCCCCGGGCAGGGTAACCTACGAGCAGTACTTC. Protein sequence: CASSPAPGRVTYEQYF. Supplemented by reference TRBV5-1 and TRBJ2-7, the full variable domain reads KAGVTQTPRYLIKTRGQQVTLSCSPISGHRSVSWYQQTPGQGLQFLFEYFSETQRNKGNFPGRFSGRQFSNSRSEMNVSTLELGDSALYLCASSPAPGRVTYEQYFGPGTRLTVT.

On this clone: Its ends do not fully match the called genes, so a read error is possible. This sample includes further DNA sequences coding for the same CDR3. For the CDR3, the DNA is TGTGCCAGCAGCTCCCTTGGAAGAGGGTATTCCCCCCTCCACTTT. Residues: CASSSLGRGYSPLHF. The chain couples TRBV7-2 to TRBJ1-6; unclear D gene. The germline V gene encodes CDR1 SGHTA and CDR2 FQGNSA. The CDR3 has 15 residues.